This T cell receptor (beta chain) was recovered during a study of T cell clonality in common variable immunodeficiency. Whole-study findings and limits: Fewer deletions and N-nucleotide insertions were reportedly seen in common variable immunodeficiency TCR beta sequences.

The CDR3 loop spans 12 amino acids. Per germline, CDR1 MNHEY and CDR2 SVGEGT. With 0 bases removed from V and 5 bases from J, the gap between germline ends came to 3 bases. Sequencing used immunoSEQ multiplex PCR; TCRdb keeps in-frame clones, though not all of them. This repertoire holds 25,000 to 35,000 clones, and none appear only once. Only a few counts were recorded for this clone. Its specificity is unknown. Coverage ceases 3 residues before the CDR3 finishes, and the germline J gene fills in the end. This sequence was found in a human donor with common variable immunodeficiency. This chain joins TRBV6-2 or TRBV6-3 and TRBJ2-3; D ambiguous. Sequencing was performed on peripheral blood mononuclear cells. The DNA read from the CDR3 is TGTGCCAGCAGTTACTCTAAAGATACG. Translating it yields CASSYSKDT. The whole CDR3 protein is CASSYSKDTQYF.